The sample holds a few counts of the clone carrying this T cell receptor (beta chain). CDR3 size: 17 residues. The V gene's germline CDR1 is MDHEN and CDR2 SYDVKM. Trimming removed 7 bases from V and 0 bases from J; junction bases left unmatched: 14. This sample stems from a study of blood T cell repertoires in COVID-19. Background on the study: The study drew acute and convalescent COVID-19 samples from the United States, Italy and Spain.

In the original analysis: How many nucleated cells were present was estimated from reference gene primer amplification. Sequencing used immunoSEQ multiplex PCR; TCRdb keeps in-frame clones, though not all of them. The DNA gave D and trimming, while V, J and clone size come from that table. This table holds approximately 150,000 clones, approximately 84% found once. Sample: peripheral blood. The receptor comes from a man aged 65 to 85 with active or convalescent COVID-19. V is TRBV28 and J is TRBJ2-7; 8 bases fit TRBD2. CDR3 amino acids: CASTKKLAGGLSYEQYF. The CDR3, as DNA: TGTGCCAGCACCAAAAAATTGGCGGGAGGCCTCTCCTACGAGCAGTACTTC.